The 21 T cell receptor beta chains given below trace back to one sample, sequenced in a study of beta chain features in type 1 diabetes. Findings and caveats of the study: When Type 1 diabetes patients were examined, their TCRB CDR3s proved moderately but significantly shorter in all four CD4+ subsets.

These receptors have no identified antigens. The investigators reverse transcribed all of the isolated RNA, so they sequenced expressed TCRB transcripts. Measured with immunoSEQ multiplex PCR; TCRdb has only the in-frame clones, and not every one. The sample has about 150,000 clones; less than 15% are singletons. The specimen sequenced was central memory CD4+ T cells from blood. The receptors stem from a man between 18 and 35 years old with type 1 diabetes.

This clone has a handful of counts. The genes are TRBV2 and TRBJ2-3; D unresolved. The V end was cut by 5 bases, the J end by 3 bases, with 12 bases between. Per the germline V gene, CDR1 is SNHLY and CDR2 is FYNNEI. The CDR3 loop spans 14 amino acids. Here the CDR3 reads CASSSRVGTDTQYF. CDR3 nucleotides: TGTGCCAGCAGTTCAAGGGTTGGGACAGATACGCAGTATTTT.

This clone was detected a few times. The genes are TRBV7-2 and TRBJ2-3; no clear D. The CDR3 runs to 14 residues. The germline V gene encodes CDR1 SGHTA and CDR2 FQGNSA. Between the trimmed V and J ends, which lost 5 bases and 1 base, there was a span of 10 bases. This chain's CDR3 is CASSGEWGTDTQYF. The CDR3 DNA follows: TGTGCCAGCAGCGGGGAATGGGGCACAGATACGCAGTATTTT.

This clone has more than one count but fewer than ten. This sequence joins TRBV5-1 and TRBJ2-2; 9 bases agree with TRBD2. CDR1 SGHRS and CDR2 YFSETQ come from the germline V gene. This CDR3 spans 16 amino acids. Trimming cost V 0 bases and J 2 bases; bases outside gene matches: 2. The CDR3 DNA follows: TGCGCCAGCAGCTTGGTGGGACTAGCCAACACCGGGGAGCTGTTTTTT. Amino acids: CASSLVGLANTGELFF.

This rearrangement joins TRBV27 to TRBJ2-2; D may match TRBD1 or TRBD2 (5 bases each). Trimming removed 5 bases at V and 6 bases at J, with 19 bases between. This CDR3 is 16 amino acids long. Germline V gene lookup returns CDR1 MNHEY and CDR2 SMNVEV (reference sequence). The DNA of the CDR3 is TGTGCCAGCAGTCGGGGCAGGGCGATCGCTCCCGGGGAGCTGTTTTTT. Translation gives CASSRGRAIAPGELFF.

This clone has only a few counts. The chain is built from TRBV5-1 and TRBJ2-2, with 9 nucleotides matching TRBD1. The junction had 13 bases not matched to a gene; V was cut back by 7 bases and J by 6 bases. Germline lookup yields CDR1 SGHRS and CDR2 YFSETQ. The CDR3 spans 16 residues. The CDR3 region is CASLPGGDRAPGELFF. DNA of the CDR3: TGCGCCAGCCTCCCTGGGGGGGACAGGGCACCCGGGGAGCTGTTTTTT.

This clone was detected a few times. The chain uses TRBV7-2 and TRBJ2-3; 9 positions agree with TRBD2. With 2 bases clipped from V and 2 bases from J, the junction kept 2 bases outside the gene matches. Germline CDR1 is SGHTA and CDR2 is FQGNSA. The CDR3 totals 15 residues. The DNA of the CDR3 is TGTGCCAGCAGCTTACTAGCGGGGTTCACAGATACGCAGTATTTT. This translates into CASSLLAGFTDTQYF.

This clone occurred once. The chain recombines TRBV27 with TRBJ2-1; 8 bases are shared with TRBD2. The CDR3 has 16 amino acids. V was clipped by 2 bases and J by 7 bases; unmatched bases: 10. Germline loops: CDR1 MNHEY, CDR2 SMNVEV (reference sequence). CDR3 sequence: CASSLDPGGLGNEQFF. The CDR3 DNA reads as TGTGCCAGCAGTTTAGACCCGGGGGGGCTGGGGAATGAGCAGTTCTTC.

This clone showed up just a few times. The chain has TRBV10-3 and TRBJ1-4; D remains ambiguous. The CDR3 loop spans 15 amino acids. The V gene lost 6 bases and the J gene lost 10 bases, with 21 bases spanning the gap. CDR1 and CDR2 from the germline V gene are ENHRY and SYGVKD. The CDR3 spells CAISTGGRAEGKLFF. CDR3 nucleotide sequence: TGTGCCATCAGCACCGGCGGGAGGGCAGAGGGAAAACTGTTTTTT.

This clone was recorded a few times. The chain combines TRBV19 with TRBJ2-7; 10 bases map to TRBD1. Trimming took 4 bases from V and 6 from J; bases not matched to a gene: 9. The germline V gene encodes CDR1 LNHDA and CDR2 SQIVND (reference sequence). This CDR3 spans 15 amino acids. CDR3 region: CASSTATGGAFEQYF. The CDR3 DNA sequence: TGTGCCAGTAGTACTGCGACAGGGGGCGCGTTCGAGCAGTACTTC. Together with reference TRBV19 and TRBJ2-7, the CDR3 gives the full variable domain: DGGITQSPKYLFRKEGQNVTLSCEQNLNHDAMYWYRQDPGQGLRLIYYSQIVNDFQKGDIAEGYSVSREKKESFPLTVTSAQKNPTAFYLCASSTATGGAFEQYFGPGTRLTVT.

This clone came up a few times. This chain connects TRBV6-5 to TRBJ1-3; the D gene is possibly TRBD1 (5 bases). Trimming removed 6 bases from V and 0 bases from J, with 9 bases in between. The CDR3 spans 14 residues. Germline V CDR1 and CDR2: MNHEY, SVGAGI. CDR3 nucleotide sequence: TGTGCCAGCAGCCGACAGAGCTCTGGAAACACCATATATTTT. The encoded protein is CASSRQSSGNTIYF.

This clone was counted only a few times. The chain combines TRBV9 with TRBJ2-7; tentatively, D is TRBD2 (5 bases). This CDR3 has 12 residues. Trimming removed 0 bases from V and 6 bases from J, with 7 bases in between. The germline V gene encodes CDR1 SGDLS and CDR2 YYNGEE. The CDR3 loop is CASSVGGGEQYF. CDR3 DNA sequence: TGTGCCAGCAGCGTAGGAGGAGGCGAGCAGTACTTC.

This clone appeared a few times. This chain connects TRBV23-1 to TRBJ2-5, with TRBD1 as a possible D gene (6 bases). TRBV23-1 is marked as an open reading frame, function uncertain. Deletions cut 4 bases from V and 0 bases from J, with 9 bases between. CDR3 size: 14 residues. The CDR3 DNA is TGCGCCAGCAGTCTAGGACAGTACCAAGAGACCCAGTACTTC. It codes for CASSLGQYQETQYF.

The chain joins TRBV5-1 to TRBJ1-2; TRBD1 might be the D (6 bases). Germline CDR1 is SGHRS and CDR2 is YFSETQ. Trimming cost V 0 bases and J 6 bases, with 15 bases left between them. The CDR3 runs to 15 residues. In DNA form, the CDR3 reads TGCGCCAGCAGCTTGGTACAGGGTGGACGAAATGGCTACACCTTC. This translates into CASSLVQGGRNGYTF.

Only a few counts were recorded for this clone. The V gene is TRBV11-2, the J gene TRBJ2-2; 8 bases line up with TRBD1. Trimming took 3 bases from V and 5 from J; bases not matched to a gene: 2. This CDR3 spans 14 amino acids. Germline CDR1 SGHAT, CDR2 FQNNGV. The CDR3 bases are TGTGCCAGCAGCTTTAGACAGGGGACCGGGGAGCTGTTTTTT. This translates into CASSFRQGTGELFF. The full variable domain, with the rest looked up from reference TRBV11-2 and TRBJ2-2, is EAGVAQSPRYKIIEKRQSVAFWCNPISGHATLYWYQQILGQGPKLLIQFQNNGVVDDSQLPKDRFSAERLKGVDSTLKIQPAKLEDSAVYLCASSFRQGTGELFFGEGSRLTVL.

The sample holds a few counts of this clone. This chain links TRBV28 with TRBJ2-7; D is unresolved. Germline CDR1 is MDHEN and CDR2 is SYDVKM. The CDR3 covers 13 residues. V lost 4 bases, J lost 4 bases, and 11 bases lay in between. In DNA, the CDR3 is TGTGCCAGCAGTTCTGGGGTTGAGTACGAGCAGTACTTC. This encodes CASSSGVEYEQYF. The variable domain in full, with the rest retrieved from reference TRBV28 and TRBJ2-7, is DVKVTQSSRYLVKRTGEKVFLECVQDMDHENMFWYRQDPGLGLRLIYFSYDVKMKEKGDIPEGYSVSREKKERFSLILESASTNQTSMYLCASSSGVEYEQYFGPGTRLTVT.

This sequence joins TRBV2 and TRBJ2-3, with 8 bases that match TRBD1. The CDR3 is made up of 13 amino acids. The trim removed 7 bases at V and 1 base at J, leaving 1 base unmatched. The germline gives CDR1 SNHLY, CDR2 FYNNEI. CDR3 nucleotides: TGTGCCAGCAAACAGGGGGGCACAGATACGCAGTATTTT. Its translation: CASKQGGTDTQYF.

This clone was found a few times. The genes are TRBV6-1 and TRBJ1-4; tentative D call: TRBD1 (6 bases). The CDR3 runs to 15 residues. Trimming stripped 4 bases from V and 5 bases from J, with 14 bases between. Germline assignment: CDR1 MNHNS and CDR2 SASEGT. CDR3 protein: CASSASGQINEKLFF. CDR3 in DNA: TGTGCCAGCAGTGCCTCAGGACAGATAAATGAAAAACTGTTTTTT.

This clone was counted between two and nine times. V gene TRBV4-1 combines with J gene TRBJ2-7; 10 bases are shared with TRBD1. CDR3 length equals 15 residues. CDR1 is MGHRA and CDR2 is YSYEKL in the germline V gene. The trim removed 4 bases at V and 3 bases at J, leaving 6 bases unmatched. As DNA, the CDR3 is TGCGCCAGCAGCCGTTCAGGGACAGGGGACTACGAGCAGTACTTC. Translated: CASSRSGTGDYEQYF.

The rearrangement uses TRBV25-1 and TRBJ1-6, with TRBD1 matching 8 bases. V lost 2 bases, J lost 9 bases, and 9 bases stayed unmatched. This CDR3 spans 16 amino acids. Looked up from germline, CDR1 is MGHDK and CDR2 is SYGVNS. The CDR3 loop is CASSEDLGQGSSPLHF. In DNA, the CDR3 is TGTGCCAGCAGTGAAGACCTTGGACAGGGAAGTTCACCCCTCCACTTT.

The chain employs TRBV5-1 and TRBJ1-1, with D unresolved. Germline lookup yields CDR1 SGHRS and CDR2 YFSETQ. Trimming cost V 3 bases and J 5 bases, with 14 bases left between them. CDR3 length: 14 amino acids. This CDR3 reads CASSSGGLGTEAFF. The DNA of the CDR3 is TGCGCCAGCAGCTCGGGCGGGCTTGGAACTGAAGCTTTCTTT.

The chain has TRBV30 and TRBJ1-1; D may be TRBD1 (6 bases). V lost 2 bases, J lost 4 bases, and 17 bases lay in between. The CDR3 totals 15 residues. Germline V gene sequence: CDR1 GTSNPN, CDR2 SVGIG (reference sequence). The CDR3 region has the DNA TGTGCCTGGAGTATGGACAGTCTAGGGAGCACTGAAGCTTTCTTT. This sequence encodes CAWSMDSLGSTEAFF.